The 5 T cell receptor beta chains below were found in one sample sequenced in a study of post-analysis software for immune sequencing data. These receptors have no known antigen. Included in the TCR beta cDNA libraries were unique molecular identifiers. TCRdb ran MiXCR on the PCR reads and lists one entry per CDR3 protein. The profile covers 700,000 to 900,000 distinct CDR3 sequences, with about 43% appearing a single time and 4.9% taken by the ten largest. Whole-study findings and limits: Patients showed TRBV5-6, TRBV5-1 and TRBV20-1 among a few TRBV segments more frequent than in controls.

Sequenced input: blood. The receptors were sampled from a girl under 18 with multiple sclerosis.

In its sample, this clonotype was seen a few times. The chain couples TRBV29-1 to TRBJ1-2; the D gene is possibly TRBD1 (5 bases). The V gene's germline CDR1 is SQVTM and CDR2 ANQGSEA. Trimming pared 3 bases from V and 7 bases from J, leaving 9 bases between. CDR3 length equals 11 residues. Here the CDR3 reads CSVEGGGGYTF. DNA of the CDR3: TGCAGCGTTGAGGGGGGTGGTGGCTACACCTTC.

V usage is TRBV6-5 and J usage is TRBJ1-2; D may be TRBD1 (6 bases). This CDR3 spans 15 amino acids. V lost 2 bases and J lost 4, with 14 bases in between. Germline V gene sequence: CDR1 MNHEY, CDR2 SVGAGI. CDR3 sequence: CASSYRTEVFYGYTF. The CDR3 coding sequence is TGTGCCAGCAGTTACCGGACAGAAGTCTTCTATGGCTACACCTTC.

This sequence joins TRBV6-5 and TRBJ2-1; TRBD1 is a possible D gene (5 bases). The length of the CDR3 is 12 residues. CDR1 is MNHEY and CDR2 is SVGAGI in the germline V gene. The V gene lost 5 bases and the J gene lost 15 bases, with 17 bases spanning the gap. In DNA form, the CDR3 reads TGTGCCAGCAGTGATAGGGTTGGGGCCCTGTTCTTC. This sequence encodes CASSDRVGALFF.

This chain joins TRBV12-3 or TRBV12-4 and TRBJ2-5; TRBD2 is a possible D gene (6 bases). V was cut by 6 bases and J by 11 bases, with 19 bases left in between. The length of the CDR3 is 13 residues. The CDR3 here is CASRRDSVVEQYF. CDR3 sequence (DNA): TGTGCCAGCAGGAGGGACTCAGTGGTAGAGCAGTACTTC.

The chain joins TRBV7-2 to TRBJ2-7; TRBD2 matches 7 bases. This CDR3 spans 12 amino acids. Germline CDR1 and CDR2: SGHTA and FQGNSA. Losses at the gene ends were 5 bases for V and 6 bases for J; bases not matched to a gene: 4. CDR3 DNA sequence: TGTGCCAGCAGCCATAGCGGGTCCGAGCAGTACTTC. It is translated as CASSHSGSEQYF.